This T cell receptor beta chain was sequenced for a study of OX40 agonist ivuxolimab in advanced cancers. Study-wide context: Ivuxolimab, an agonist antibody against OX40 (CD134), was given to patients. Whole-study findings and limits: Clones of CD4+ and CD8+ blood T cells grew by week 6 at doses of 0.1 to 3.0 mg/kg.

Data came from immunoSEQ multiplex PCR; TCRdb stores just in-frame clones and leaves some out. This repertoire shows about 80,000 clones, 80% to 90% found once; its top ten account for around 2%. On this clone itself: Its antigen is unidentified.

Trimming took 5 bases from V and 5 from J, leaving 18 bases between them. The V gene's germline CDR1 is GTSNPN and CDR2 SVGIG (reference sequence). The CDR3 has 14 amino acids. This receptor was obtained from an adult with an advanced solid tumor such as melanoma, head and neck, liver or kidney cancer. The source material was CD4+ or CD8+ T cells sorted from blood, sampled in a trial of the OX40 agonist ivuxolimab. The chain employs TRBV30 and TRBJ1-1; tentative D call: TRBD1 (5 bases). CDR3 DNA sequence: TGTGCCTGGGCCGGGGCAGGCCTCGGGACTGAAGCTTTCTTT. Translating it yields CAWAGAGLGTEAFF.